This T cell receptor (beta chain) came from a study of blood T cell repertoires in COVID-19. The wider study: Acute-phase and convalescent COVID-19 samples originated in the United States, Italy and Spain. PBMCs, B-cell-depleted T cells, or T cells provided the cDNA or gDNA that made up the material.

TCRdb keeps only in-frame clones here, not all; method: immunoSEQ multiplex PCR. The data show about 68,000 clones, 75% to 95% seen once. From germline, CDR1 is MNHNY and CDR2 SVGAGI (reference sequence). The CDR3 is 13 amino acids. V gave up 4 bases and J gave up 6 bases, with 12 bases separating them. Enrolled during active infection, Seattle patients were then followed longitudinally. The specimen sequenced was peripheral blood. The sequence was obtained from a man aged 35-49 years with COVID-19, enrolled during active disease. The chain has TRBV6-6 and TRBJ1-1; possibly TRBD1 for D (5 bases). The CDR3 DNA sequence: TGTGCCAGCAGTTCGGGAGGGGCGGCTGAAGCTTTCTTT. Its protein is CASSSGGAAEAFF.